This T cell receptor beta chain is from a study of brain T cells in children with intractable seizures. V shed 4 bases and J shed 3 bases, with 16 bases lying between them. Germline V gene lookup returns CDR1 MNHNS and CDR2 SASEGT. CDR3 length equals 16 residues. The sequenced cases were selected for having the highest brain T cell transcript signatures. TCRdb's copy holds only in-frame clones and misses some; the assay was immunoSEQ multiplex PCR. The table shows approximately 3,600 clones, with about 78% occurring only once. V usage is TRBV6-1 and J usage is TRBJ2-4, with D perhaps TRBD1 (6 bases). The receptor comes from a girl under 10 years old with Rasmussen encephalitis and intractable seizures. Specimen: resected brain tissue, collected at surgery. This chain's CDR3 is CASSVPHKGGKNIQYF. The CDR3 bases are TGTGCCAGCAGTGTACCCCATAAAGGGGGCAAAAACATTCAGTACTTC.